Listed below are T cell receptor beta chains from one sample, sequenced in a study of blood T cell repertoires in COVID-19. Generated by immunoSEQ multiplex PCR, the TCRdb table keeps only in-frame clones and is missing some. The table includes 180,000 or so clones, roughly 90% detected once. The sequenced material came from peripheral blood. The receptors originated from a woman aged 45-60 years with acute or convalescent COVID-19. Both conserved end residues are part of each CDR3. The order of the fields is CDR3 length, J gene, D gene, V gene, clone size, CDR3 DNA, CDR3 protein. A D gene is named only where the DNA matches it firmly. Part of the rows lack a size; the others show once, few, many or a class for expanded clones.

14,TRBJ1-5,-,TRBV7-9,-,TGTGCCAGCAGCCAGAACGGAGGGAATCAGCCCCAGCATTTT,CASSQNGGNQPQHF
14,TRBJ1-1,TRBD1,TRBV5-6,once,TGTGCCAGCAGCTTCCGGACAGGGAACACTGAAGCTTTCTTT,CASSFRTGNTEAFF
13,TRBJ1-1,-,TRBV5-8,-,TGTGCCAGCAGCTTGCGCCAGGCGATTGAAGCTTTCTTT,CASSLRQAIEAFF
14,TRBJ2-5,-,TRBV7-9,-,TGTGCCAGCAGCTTAGACGGGGAGTTAGAGACCCAGTACTTC,CASSLDGELETQYF
13,TRBJ1-2,TRBD1,TRBV5-6,-,TGTGCCAGCAGACCGCAGGGGGTAGATGGCTACACCTTC,CASRPQGVDGYTF
13,TRBJ1-3,-,TRBV30,-,TGTGCCTGGAGACTCTTCTCTGGAAACACCATATATTTT,CAWRLFSGNTIYF
13,TRBJ2-7,-,TRBV18,few,TGTGCCAGCTCACGAGCTGGGTCAGGCGAGCAGTACTTC,CASSRAGSGEQYF
13,TRBJ2-5,-,TRBV19,-,TGTGCCAGTAGTATTTACACGCAAGAGACCCAGTACTTC,CASSIYTQETQYF
16,TRBJ1-1,TRBD1,TRBV6-2/TRBV6-3,-,TGTGCCAGCAGTTACACCCGGACCGCAGGGGGCACTGAAGCTTTCTTT,CASSYTRTAGGTEAFF
15,TRBJ2-2,TRBD2,TRBV7-2,-,TGTGCCAGCAGCTCCTTTCTAGCGGGGCCCGGGGAGCTGTTTTTT,CASSSFLAGPGELFF
14,TRBJ1-2,-,TRBV6-4,-,TGTGCCAGCAGTGACCGGGACTTACCGAGAAGGGGCACCTTC,CASSDRDLPRRGTF